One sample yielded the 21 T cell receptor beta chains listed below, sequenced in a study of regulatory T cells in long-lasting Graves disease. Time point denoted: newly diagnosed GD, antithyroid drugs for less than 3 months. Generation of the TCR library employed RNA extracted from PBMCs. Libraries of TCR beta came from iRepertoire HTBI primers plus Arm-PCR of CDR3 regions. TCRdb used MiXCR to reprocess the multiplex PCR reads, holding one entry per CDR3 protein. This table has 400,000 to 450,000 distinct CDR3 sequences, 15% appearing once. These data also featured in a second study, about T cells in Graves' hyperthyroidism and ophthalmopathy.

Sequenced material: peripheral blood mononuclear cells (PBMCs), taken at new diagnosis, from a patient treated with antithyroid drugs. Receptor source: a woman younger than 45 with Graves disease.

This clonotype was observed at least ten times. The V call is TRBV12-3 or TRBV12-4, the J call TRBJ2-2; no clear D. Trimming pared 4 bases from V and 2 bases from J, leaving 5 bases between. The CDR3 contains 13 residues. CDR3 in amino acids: CASSSSNTGELFF. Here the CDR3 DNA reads TGTGCCAGCAGTTCCTCTAACACCGGGGAGCTGTTTTTT.

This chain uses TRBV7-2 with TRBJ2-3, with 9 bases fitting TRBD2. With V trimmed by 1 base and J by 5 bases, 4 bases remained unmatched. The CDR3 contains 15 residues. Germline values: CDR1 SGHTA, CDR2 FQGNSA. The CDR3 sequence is CASSLGSGSRDTQYF. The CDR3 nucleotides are TGTGCCAGCAGCTTAGGTAGCGGGAGTAGAGATACGCAGTATTTT.

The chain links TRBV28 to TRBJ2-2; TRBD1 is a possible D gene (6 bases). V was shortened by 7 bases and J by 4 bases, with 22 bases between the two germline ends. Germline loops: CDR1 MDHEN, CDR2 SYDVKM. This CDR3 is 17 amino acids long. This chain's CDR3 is CASTPRTVISVTGELFF. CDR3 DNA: TGTGCCAGCACCCCCCGGACAGTAATCTCGGTCACCGGGGAGCTGTTTTTT.

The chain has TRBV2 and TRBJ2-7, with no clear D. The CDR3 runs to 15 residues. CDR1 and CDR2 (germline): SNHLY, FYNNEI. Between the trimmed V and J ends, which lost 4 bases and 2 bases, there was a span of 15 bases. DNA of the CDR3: TGTGCCAGCAGTGCATCACCGGGTGGGGCCTACGAGCAGTACTTC. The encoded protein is CASSASPGGAYEQYF.

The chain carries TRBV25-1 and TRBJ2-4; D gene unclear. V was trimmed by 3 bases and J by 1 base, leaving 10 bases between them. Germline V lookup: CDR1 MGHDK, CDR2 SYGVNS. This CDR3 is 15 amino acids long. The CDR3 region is CASSDATHAKNIQYF. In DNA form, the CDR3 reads TGTGCCAGCAGTGACGCTACACACGCCAAAAACATTCAGTACTTC.

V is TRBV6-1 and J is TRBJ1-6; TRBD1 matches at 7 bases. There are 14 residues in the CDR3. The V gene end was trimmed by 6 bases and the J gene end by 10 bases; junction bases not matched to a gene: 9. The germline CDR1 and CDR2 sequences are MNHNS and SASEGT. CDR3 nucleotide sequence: TGTGCCAGCAGCCCTGACAGGGTCTTCTCACCCCTCCACTTT. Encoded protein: CASSPDRVFSPLHF.

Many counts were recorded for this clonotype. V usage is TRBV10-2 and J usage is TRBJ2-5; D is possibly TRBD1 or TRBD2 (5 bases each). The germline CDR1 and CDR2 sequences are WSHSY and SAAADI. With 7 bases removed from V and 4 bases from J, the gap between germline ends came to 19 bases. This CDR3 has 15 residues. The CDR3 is CASKGEELGGETQYF. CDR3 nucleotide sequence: TGCGCCAGCAAAGGGGAAGAACTAGGAGGAGAGACCCAGTACTTC.

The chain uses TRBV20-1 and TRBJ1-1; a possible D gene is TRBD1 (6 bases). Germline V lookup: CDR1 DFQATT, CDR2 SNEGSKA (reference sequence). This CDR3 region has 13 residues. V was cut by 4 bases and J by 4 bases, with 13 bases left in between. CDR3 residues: CSATEGVGTEAFF. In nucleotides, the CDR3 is TGCAGTGCTACGGAGGGGGTGGGCACTGAAGCTTTCTTT.

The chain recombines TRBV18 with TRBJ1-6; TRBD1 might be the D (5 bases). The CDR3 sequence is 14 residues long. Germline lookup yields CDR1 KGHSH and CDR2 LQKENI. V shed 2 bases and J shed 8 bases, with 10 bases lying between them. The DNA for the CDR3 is TGTGCCAGCTCACCAGGGGGAGGCTATTCACCCCTCCACTTT. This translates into CASSPGGGYSPLHF.

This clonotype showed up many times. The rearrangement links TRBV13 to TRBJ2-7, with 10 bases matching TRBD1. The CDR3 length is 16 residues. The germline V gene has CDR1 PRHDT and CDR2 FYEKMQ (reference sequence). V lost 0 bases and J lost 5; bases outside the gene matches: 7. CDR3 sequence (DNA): TGTGCCAGCAGCTTAGGTCCGGGACAGGGGCTCAACGAGCAGTACTTC. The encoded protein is CASSLGPGQGLNEQYF.

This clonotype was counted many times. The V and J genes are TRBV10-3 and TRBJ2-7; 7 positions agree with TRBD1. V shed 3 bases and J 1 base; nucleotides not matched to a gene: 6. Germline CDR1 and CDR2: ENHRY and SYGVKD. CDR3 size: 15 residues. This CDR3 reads CAISDPGQTSYEQYF. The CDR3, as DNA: TGTGCCATCAGTGACCCGGGACAGACTTCCTACGAGCAGTACTTC.

The chain's CDR3 is CASRRDSEQYF. The CDR3 coding sequence is TGTGCCAGCAGGAGGGACAGTGAGCAGTACTTC. The chain employs TRBV25-1 and TRBJ2-7, with 7 bases matching TRBD1. The CDR3 spans 11 residues. Unmatched junction bases numbered 3, after V lost 6 bases and J lost 7 bases. Germline CDR1 is MGHDK and CDR2 is SYGVNS.

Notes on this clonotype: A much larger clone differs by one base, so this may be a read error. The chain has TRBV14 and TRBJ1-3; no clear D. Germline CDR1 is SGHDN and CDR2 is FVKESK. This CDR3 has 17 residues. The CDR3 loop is CASSQGWLTHSGNAIYF. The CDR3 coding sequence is TGTGCCAGCAGCCAAGGGTGGCTCACACACTCTGGAAACGCCATATATTTT. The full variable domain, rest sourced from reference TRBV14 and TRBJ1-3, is EAGVTQFPSHSVIEKGQTVTLRCDPISGHDNLYWYRRVMGKEIKFLLHFVKESKQDESGMPNNRFLAERTGGTYSTLKVQPAELEDSGVYFCASSQGWLTHSGNAIYFGEGSWLTVV.

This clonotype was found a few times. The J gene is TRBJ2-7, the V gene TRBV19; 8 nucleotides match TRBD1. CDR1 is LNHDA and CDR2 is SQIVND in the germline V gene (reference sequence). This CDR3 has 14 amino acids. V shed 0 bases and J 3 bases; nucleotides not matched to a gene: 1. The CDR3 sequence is CASSIEGQVYEQYF. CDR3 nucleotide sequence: TGTGCCAGTAGTATAGAGGGACAGGTCTACGAGCAGTACTTC.

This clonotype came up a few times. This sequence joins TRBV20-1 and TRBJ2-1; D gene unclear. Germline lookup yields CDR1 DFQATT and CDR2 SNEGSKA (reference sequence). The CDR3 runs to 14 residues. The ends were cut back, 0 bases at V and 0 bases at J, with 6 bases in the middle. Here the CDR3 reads CSAREESSYNEQFF. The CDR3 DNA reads TGCAGTGCTAGAGAGGAGAGCTCCTACAATGAGCAGTTCTTC.

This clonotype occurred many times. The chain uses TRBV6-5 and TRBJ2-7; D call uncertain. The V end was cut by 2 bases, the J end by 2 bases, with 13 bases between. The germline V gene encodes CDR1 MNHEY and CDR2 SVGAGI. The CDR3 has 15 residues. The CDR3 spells CASSYGSSLTYEQYF. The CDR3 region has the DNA TGTGCCAGCAGTTACGGTAGCAGCCTGACCTACGAGCAGTACTTC.

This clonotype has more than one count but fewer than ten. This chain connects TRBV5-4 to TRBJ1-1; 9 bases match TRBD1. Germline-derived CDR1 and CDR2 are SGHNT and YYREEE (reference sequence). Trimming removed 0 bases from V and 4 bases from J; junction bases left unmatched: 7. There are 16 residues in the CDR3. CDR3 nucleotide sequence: TGTGCCAGCAGCTTGGCCGGGACAGGGTCGGGCACTGAAGCTTTCTTT. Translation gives CASSLAGTGSGTEAFF.

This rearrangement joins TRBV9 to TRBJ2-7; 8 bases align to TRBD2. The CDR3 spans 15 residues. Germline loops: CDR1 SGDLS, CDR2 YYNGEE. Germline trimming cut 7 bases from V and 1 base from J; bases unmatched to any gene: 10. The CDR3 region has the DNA TGTGCCAGCGGGAGGGGCACTAGCGGTTCCTACGAGCAGTACTTC. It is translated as CASGRGTSGSYEQYF.

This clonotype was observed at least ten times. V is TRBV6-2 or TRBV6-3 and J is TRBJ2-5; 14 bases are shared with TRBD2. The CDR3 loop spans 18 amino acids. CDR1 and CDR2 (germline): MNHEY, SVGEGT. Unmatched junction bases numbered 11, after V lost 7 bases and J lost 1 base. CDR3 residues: CASIRLPGLAGGQETQYF. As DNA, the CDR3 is TGTGCCAGCATCAGACTTCCCGGACTAGCGGGAGGCCAAGAGACCCAGTACTTC.

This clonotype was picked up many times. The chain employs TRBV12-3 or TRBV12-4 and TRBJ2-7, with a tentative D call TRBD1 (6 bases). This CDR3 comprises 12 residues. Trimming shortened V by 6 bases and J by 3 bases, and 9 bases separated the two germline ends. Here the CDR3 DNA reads TGTGCCAGCAGAAACAGGGACTACGAGCAGTACTTC. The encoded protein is CASRNRDYEQYF.

Here the CDR3 DNA reads TGTGCCAGTAGTGAGACTAGCGGACCCACCGGGGAGCTGTTTTTT. This encodes CASSETSGPTGELFF. This chain connects TRBV19 to TRBJ2-2; TRBD2 agrees at 9 bases. V lost 5 bases to trimming and J lost 4 bases; unmatched junction nucleotides: 5. Germline values: CDR1 LNHDA, CDR2 SQIVND (reference sequence). This CDR3 has 15 amino acids. The whole variable domain, remainder taken from reference TRBV19 and TRBJ2-2, is DGGITQSPKYLFRKEGQNVTLSCEQNLNHDAMYWYRQDPGQGLRLIYYSQIVNDFQKGDIAEGYSVSREKKESFPLTVTSAQKNPTAFYLCASSETSGPTGELFFGEGSRLTVL.